A single TCR beta chain is shown here with its context. The antigen remains unidentified. Germline is not matched at one junction end, which may reflect a read error. One entry per CDR3 protein results from TCRdb running MiXCR on the reads. The sample contains over 300,000 distinct CDR3 sequences, approximately 9.5% of which appear only once. The germline V gene encodes CDR1 LNHDA and CDR2 SQIVND (reference sequence). This CDR3 is 16 amino acids long. These data belong to a study of T cell repertoires in cytomegalovirus infection. The overall study: Public TCR beta signatures were indicative of both CMV infection and a matching HLA type. Study-level findings and limits: Cumulative frequency (of public TCR beta family members) identified carriers of CMV plus the relevant HLA. Ex vivo, HLA-C-restricted CMV-specific TCR beta clonotypes prevailed over the rest of the response.

The sample consisted of PBMCs. The chain couples TRBV19 to TRBJ1-6; 11 nucleotides match TRBD1. This clonotype was obtained from a human donor in good health (CMV status not recorded). Some clones in this sample may be carry-over from other donors' samples. The CDR3 coding sequence is TGTGCCAGTAGTAGCCGGGACAGGGGGACCAATTCACCCCCCCACTTT. Translated: CASSSRDRGTNSPPHF.